This T cell receptor (beta chain) was observed in a study of CD8+ T cells in alopecia areata. Study-level results: Affected lesional scalp, above all in alopecia totalis/universalis, was more clonal than normal scalp.

The CDR3 is made up of 16 amino acids. From germline, CDR1 is SGHDN and CDR2 FVKESK. V lost 4 bases and J lost 2, with 12 bases in between. Sequencing templates came from extracted RNA that was reverse transcribed into cDNA. The protocol was immunoSEQ multiplex PCR, while the TCRdb copy is restricted to in-frame clones and leaves out a portion. The table lists approximately 210,000 clones, approximately 65% of them singletons. Treatment indicated: oral pan-JAK inhibitor, 5-10 mg twice daily. Details on this clone: What it recognizes is unknown.

V and J are TRBV14 and TRBJ2-6; unclear D gene. The TCR was taken from a human donor with alopecia areata. The sample was CD4+ T cells sorted from blood, taken between weeks 44 and 45, from a patient treated with tofacitinib. CDR3 coding DNA: TGTGCCAGCAGCCCCTGGAGAGTGACTGGGGCCAACGTCCTGACTTTC. Translation gives CASSPWRVTGANVLTF.